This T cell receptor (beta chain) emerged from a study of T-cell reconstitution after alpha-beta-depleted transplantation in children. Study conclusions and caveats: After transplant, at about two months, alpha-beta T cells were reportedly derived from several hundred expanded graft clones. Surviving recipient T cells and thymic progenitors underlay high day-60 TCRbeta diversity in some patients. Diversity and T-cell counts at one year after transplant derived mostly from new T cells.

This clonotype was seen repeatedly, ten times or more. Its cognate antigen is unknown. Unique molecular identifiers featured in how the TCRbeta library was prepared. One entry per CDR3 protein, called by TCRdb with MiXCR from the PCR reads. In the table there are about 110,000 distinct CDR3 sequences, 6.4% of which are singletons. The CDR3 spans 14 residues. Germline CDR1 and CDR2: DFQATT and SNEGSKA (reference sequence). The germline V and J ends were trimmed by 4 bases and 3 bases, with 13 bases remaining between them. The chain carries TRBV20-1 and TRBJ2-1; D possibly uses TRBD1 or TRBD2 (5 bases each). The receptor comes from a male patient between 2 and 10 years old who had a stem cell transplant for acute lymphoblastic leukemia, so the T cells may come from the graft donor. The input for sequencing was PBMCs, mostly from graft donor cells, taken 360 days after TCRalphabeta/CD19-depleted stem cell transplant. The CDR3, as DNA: TGCAGTGCTAAACGGGGCGCGTTCTACAATGAGCAGTTCTTC. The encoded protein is CSAKRGAFYNEQFF.